Here is one T cell receptor beta chain with its context. The entry originates in a study of long-term antiretroviral therapy in people with HIV. One or more pre-ART and two or more post-ART PBMC samples were available from each donor. Survey-level immunoSEQ v3.0 assays were run. The method was immunoSEQ multiplex PCR; TCRdb's version includes in-frame clones alone and lacks a portion of them. The profile shows approximately 32,000 clones, roughly 82% of them singletons. CDR3 size: 16 residues. Trimming cost V 5 bases and J 0 bases, with 14 bases left between them. CDR1 SGHAT and CDR2 FQNNGV come from the germline V gene.

This TCR derives from a young man with HIV. The sequenced sample was unsorted PBMCs, obtained 0.3 years after starting antiretroviral therapy. V and J are TRBV11-2 and TRBJ2-4; D is ambiguous. The CDR3 bases are TGTGCCAGCAGCCAGAACAATGGGGTAGCCAAAAACATTCAGTACTTC. It is translated as CASSQNNGVAKNIQYF.